The 18 T cell receptor beta chains reported below all come from one sample, sequenced in a study of T cell responses to AZD1222 COVID-19 vaccine. TCRdb keeps only in-frame clones here, not all; method: immunoSEQ multiplex PCR. Of 75,000 to 95,000 clones detected, 88% appear once; the ten largest clones hold roughly 21%. The specimen was peripheral blood, collected on day 0 of AZD1222 vaccination. The receptors derive from an adult in good health.

This chain joins TRBV27 and TRBJ2-7, with 13 bases that match TRBD2. Per germline, CDR1 MNHEY and CDR2 SMNVEV (reference sequence). The CDR3 sequence is 17 residues long. J gave up 5 bases and V 2 bases, and 9 bases lay outside the gene matches. DNA for the CDR3: TGTGCCAGCAGTTTACTGACCCGGACTAGCGGGGGTAACGAGCAGTACTTC. Protein: CASSLLTRTSGGNEQYF.

This chain connects TRBV2 to TRBJ1-5; D perhaps matches TRBD1 (6 bases). The CDR3 extends over 14 amino acids. V was cut by 1 base and J by 6 bases, with 10 bases left in between. Germline V gene data show CDR1 as SNHLY and CDR2 as FYNNEI. CDR3 residues: CASSEVTGFQPQHF. CDR3 in DNA: TGTGCCAGCAGTGAAGTCACAGGGTTTCAGCCCCAGCATTTT.

The CDR3 loop reads CASRRDRGLHEQYF. Here the CDR3 DNA reads TGTGCCAGCCGACGGGACAGGGGCCTCCACGAGCAGTACTTC. This sequence joins TRBV27 and TRBJ2-7, with 10 positions matching TRBD1. V was pared by 8 bases and J by 5 bases, with 9 bases of the junction left unmatched. CDR1 MNHEY and CDR2 SMNVEV come from the germline V gene (reference sequence). This CDR3 comprises 14 residues.

The chain uses TRBV7-2 and TRBJ2-5; TRBD2 aligns across 11 bases. CDR1 SGHTA and CDR2 FQGNSA come from the germline V gene. Trimming at V came to 2 bases and at J to 4 bases, leaving 15 bases not matched to a gene. CDR3 length: 19 residues. CDR3 protein: CASSLSGGRSSGRIETQYF. CDR3 coding DNA: TGTGCCAGCAGCTTATCAGGGGGGCGGTCTAGCGGGAGGATAGAGACCCAGTACTTC.

This clone was seen just once. The V call is TRBV18, the J call TRBJ1-1, with D possibly matching TRBD1 (5 bases). CDR3 length: 16 residues. Germline CDR1 is KGHSH and CDR2 is LQKENI. V lost 3 bases, J lost 4 bases, and 18 bases lay in between. DNA for the CDR3: TGTGCCAGCTCACCGAGGCAGGAGGGGAGTATCACTGAAGCTTTCTTT. This sequence encodes CASSPRQEGSITEAFF.

The chain is built from TRBV28 and TRBJ2-2; D tentatively fits TRBD1 or TRBD2 (6 bases each). V shed 2 bases and J shed 6 bases, with 16 bases lying between them. Germline V gene sequence: CDR1 MDHEN, CDR2 SYDVKM. This CDR3 region has 16 residues. The CDR3 coding sequence is TGTGCCAGCAGTTTAGGGGGGACATACTCGTCCGGGGAGCTGTTTTTT. Translation: CASSLGGTYSSGELFF.

J is TRBJ2-2 and V is TRBV14, with D perhaps matching TRBD1 (6 bases). The CDR3 length is 16 residues. Germline CDR1 and CDR2: SGHDN and FVKESK. Deletions cut 0 bases from V and 3 bases from J, with 11 bases between. The CDR3 reads CASSQDIGQYTGELFF. In nucleotides, the CDR3 is TGTGCCAGCAGCCAAGATATCGGACAGTACACCGGGGAGCTGTTTTTT. Full variable domain (rest looked up from reference TRBV14 and TRBJ2-2): EAGVTQFPSHSVIEKGQTVTLRCDPISGHDNLYWYRRVMGKEIKFLLHFVKESKQDESGMPNNRFLAERTGGTYSTLKVQPAELEDSGVYFCASSQDIGQYTGELFFGEGSRLTVL.

The rearrangement joins TRBV11-1 to TRBJ2-3, with unresolved D. There are 14 residues in the CDR3. V was cut by 5 bases and J by 1 base, with 10 bases left in between. Germline-derived CDR1 and CDR2 are SGHAT and FQDESV (reference sequence). This CDR3 is CASSPLGGTDTQYF. CDR3 in DNA: TGTGCCAGCAGCCCCCTCGGAGGCACAGATACGCAGTATTTT.

The V gene is TRBV19, the J gene TRBJ1-1; a weak D match, TRBD1 (6 bases). The CDR3 consists of 14 residues. Germline-derived CDR1 and CDR2 are LNHDA and SQIVND (reference sequence). V lost 7 bases and J 1 base, leaving 13 bases between the germline ends. CDR3 coding DNA: TGTGCCAGTACCAAGACAGGCTCGAACACTGAAGCTTTCTTT. Protein product: CASTKTGSNTEAFF.

The rearrangement joins TRBV25-1 to TRBJ2-2; D remains unclear. The germline V gene encodes CDR1 MGHDK and CDR2 SYGVNS. Trimming took 2 bases from V and 6 from J, leaving 7 bases between them. CDR3 length: 13 residues. CDR3 sequence (DNA): TGTGCCAGCAGTGAAAATAGGGCCGGGGAGCTGTTTTTT. It encodes CASSENRAGELFF.

The chain couples TRBV7-2 to TRBJ1-1, with a weak D call TRBD1 (6 bases). The length of the CDR3 is 15 residues. V was trimmed by 1 base and J by 0 bases, leaving 9 bases between them. CDR1 and CDR2 (germline): SGHTA, FQGNSA. CDR3 nucleotides: TGTGCCAGCAGCTTAGTAACAGGGATGAACACTGAAGCTTTCTTT. Its translation is CASSLVTGMNTEAFF.

The V gene is TRBV10-1, the J gene TRBJ1-1; D remains ambiguous. Trimming removed 2 bases from V and 3 bases from J, with 16 bases in between. The CDR3 runs 16 residues. Germline V CDR1 and CDR2: WNHNN, SYGVQD (reference sequence). The CDR3 DNA reads as TGCGCCAGCAGTGAGAGTTTAGCGATAGGTGACACTGAAGCTTTCTTT. It is translated as CASSESLAIGDTEAFF.

V gene TRBV6-4 combines with J gene TRBJ1-1; TRBD1 matches 7 bases. The CDR3 totals 13 residues. Germline values: CDR1 MRHNA, CDR2 SNTAGT. V trimming: 6 bases; J trimming: 7 bases; junction bases outside the gene matches: 8. This CDR3 is CASRVDRAGEAFF. CDR3 nucleotides: TGTGCCAGCAGGGTTGACAGGGCTGGTGAAGCTTTCTTT.

The gene calls are TRBV27 and TRBJ2-1, with 8 nucleotides matching TRBD2. Germline CDR1 MNHEY, CDR2 SMNVEV (reference sequence). J was trimmed by 0 bases and V by 4 bases; bases with no gene match: 5. The CDR3 runs 16 residues. The DNA of the CDR3 is TGTGCCAGCAGTTCGGAACTAGCGGCCTCCTACAATGAGCAGTTCTTC. Translated, it gives CASSSELAASYNEQFF.

This chain uses TRBV11-2 with TRBJ1-1; no reliable D call. Germline assignment: CDR1 SGHAT and CDR2 FQNNGV. The CDR3 contains 14 residues. Trimming took off 8 bases at V and 4 bases at J, with 17 bases between the two ends. The CDR3 coding sequence is TGTGCCAGCGCTCTGAGGGAGATGGGCACTGAAGCTTTCTTT. As protein: CASALREMGTEAFF.

J is TRBJ2-1 and V is TRBV6-5; TRBD2 agrees at 11 bases. Looked up from germline, CDR1 is MNHEY and CDR2 is SVGAGI. V was clipped by 5 bases and J by 9 bases; unmatched bases: 9. The CDR3 is 15 residues long. The chain's CDR3 is CASSRTSGLLREQFF. The CDR3 DNA is TGTGCCAGCAGTCGGACTAGCGGGCTTCTCCGTGAGCAGTTCTTC.

The V gene is TRBV9, the J gene TRBJ2-6, with a possible D match to TRBD2 (5 bases). CDR3 size: 15 residues. Per germline, CDR1 SGDLS and CDR2 YYNGEE. V lost 5 bases to trimming and J lost 2 bases, with 11 bases between them. The CDR3 DNA is TGTGCCAGCAGAGGTCCCGGGGCTGGGGCCAACGTCCTGACTTTC. It specifies CASRGPGAGANVLTF. The variable domain in full, completed from reference TRBV9 and TRBJ2-6, reads DSGVTQTPKHLITATGQRVTLRCSPRSGDLSVYWYQQSLDQGLQFLIQYYNGEERAKGNILERFSAQQFPDLHSELNLSSLELGDSALYFCASRGPGAGANVLTFGAGSRLTVL.

The CDR3 sequence: CASSWGGNQPQHF. In DNA form, the CDR3 reads TGTGCCAGCAGCTGGGGGGGAAATCAGCCCCAGCATTTT. V is TRBV7-9 and J is TRBJ1-5, with D maybe TRBD1 (5 bases). Trimming shortened V by 4 bases and J by 4 bases, and 8 bases separated the two germline ends. Per germline, CDR1 SEHNR and CDR2 FQNEAQ (reference sequence). This CDR3 is built from 13 residues. Variable domain in full (rest from reference TRBV7-9 and TRBJ1-5): DTGVSQNPRHKITKRGQNVTFRCDPISEHNRLYWYRQTLGQGPEFLTYFQNEAQLEKSRLLSDRFSAERPKGSFSTLEIQRTEQGDSAMYLCASSWGGNQPQHFGDGTRLSIL.